The 5 T cell receptor beta chains listed next were all sequenced from one sample in a study of PD-1 blockade in classical Hodgkin lymphoma. Here immunoSEQ multiplex PCR was the method, and the copy in TCRdb shows in-frame clones only, minus some. This sample has about 23,000 clones; around three quarters occur once, and the top ten carry about 18%. Patients all relapsed after autologous stem cell transplantation, and there was variation in brentuximab vedotin exposure. Sequencing was performed on peripheral blood mononuclear cells (PBMCs), taken before the second cycle of nivolumab. The receptors were sampled from a human donor with classical Hodgkin lymphoma.

The J gene is TRBJ2-3, the V gene TRBV28, with a weak D call TRBD1 (5 bases). This CDR3 comprises 14 residues. Germline CDR1 MDHEN, CDR2 SYDVKM. The V gene lost 3 bases and the J gene lost 2 bases, with 9 bases spanning the gap. DNA for the CDR3: TGTGCCAGCAGTTTTCTACAGGACACAGATACGCAGTATTTT. Amino acids: CASSFLQDTDTQYF.

The gene calls are TRBV11-2 and TRBJ2-5; no clear D gene. This CDR3 is built from 13 residues. V dropped 6 bases and J dropped 2 bases, with 10 bases sitting between them. Per the germline V gene, CDR1 is SGHAT and CDR2 is FQNNGV. CDR3 sequence (DNA): TGTGCCAGCAGTCTCTTGTGGCAAGAGACCCAGTACTTC. It specifies CASSLLWQETQYF.

The genes are TRBV7-8 and TRBJ2-2, with D hard to call. The germline CDR1 and CDR2 sequences are SGHVS and FQNEAQ. The CDR3 runs 14 residues. The V end was cut by 1 base, the J end by 4 bases, with 7 bases between. Here the CDR3 DNA reads TGTGCCAGCAGCTTAGGAAGGTCCACCGGGGAGCTGTTTTTT. It codes for CASSLGRSTGELFF.

On this clone: Within the sample, other DNA sequences also encode this same CDR3. This CDR3 reads CASSLGGGRETQYF. The CDR3 nucleotides read TGCGCCAGCAGCCTGGGAGGCGGGAGAGAGACCCAGTACTTC. The V gene is TRBV5-1, the J gene TRBJ2-5, with 7 bases aligning to TRBD2. V gave up 4 bases and J gave up 4 bases; unmatched junction bases: 7. The CDR3 loop spans 14 amino acids. Germline CDR1 is SGHRS and CDR2 is YFSETQ.

V is TRBV7-9 and J is TRBJ1-1; TRBD1 aligns across 7 bases. This CDR3 is 13 amino acids long. Germline V lookup: CDR1 SEHNR, CDR2 FQNEAQ (reference sequence). Trimming cost V 5 bases and J 6 bases; bases outside gene matches: 6. In nucleotides, the CDR3 is TGTGCCAGCAGCCTAACAGGGGCGGCTGAAGCTTTCTTT. Translation: CASSLTGAAEAFF.